This T cell receptor beta chain was sequenced in a study of T cell clonality in common variable immunodeficiency. Study-level findings and limits: T cell subpopulation sequencing would be needed to explain CVID clonality. Reportedly, TCR beta sequences from common variable immunodeficiency showed fewer deletions and N-nucleotide insertions.

V lost 2 bases and J 3 bases, leaving 9 bases between the germline ends. CDR3 length: 14 amino acids. Per germline, CDR1 SGHDT and CDR2 YYEEEE. Of CVID subjects, under 17 were female and approximately 31 male, mean age about 40. Each donor provided roughly 4.5 to 8.5 ml of heparinized whole blood. Sequencing input was equivalent genomic DNA from CVID and controls. This table comes from immunoSEQ multiplex PCR, and its TCRdb copy is limited to in-frame clones, with some not included. The specimen has some 22,000 clones, none found just once. This clone was recorded many times. Its target is not known. The sequence runs out 3 residues before the end of the CDR3; the remainder is reconstructed from the germline J gene.

The chain joins TRBV5-6 to TRBJ1-5; D perhaps matches TRBD1 (5 bases). The sequenced sample was peripheral blood mononuclear cells. The receptor was derived from a human donor with common variable immunodeficiency. CDR3 DNA (partial): TGTGCCAGCAGCTTAGGAGGGGACAATCAGCCC. Protein: CASSLGGDNQP. The whole CDR3 sequence is CASSLGGDNQPQHF. Together with reference TRBV5-6 and TRBJ1-5, the CDR3 gives the full variable domain: DAGVTQSPTHLIKTRGQQVTLRCSPKSGHDTVSWYQQALGQGPQFIFQYYEEEERQRGNFPDRFSGHQFPNYSSELNVNALLLGDSALYLCASSLGGDNQPQHFGDGTRLSIL.